This T cell receptor (beta chain) is from a study of CD8 T cells in ankylosing spondylitis. Study findings and constraints: There were earlier reports of some motif variants in reactive arthritis synovial fluid and blood. Blood of patients with ankylosing spondylitis appeared to be characterized by a TCR beta motif of several highly homologous variants. Matched ankylosing spondylitis synovial fluid reportedly showed significant enrichment of disease-linked clones. The disease-linked clones had a CD8+ phenotype and low blood frequencies.

This clonotype appeared many times. Its matching antigen is unknown. Trimming shortened V by 1 base and J by 5 bases, and 13 bases separated the two germline ends. This CDR3 has 15 amino acids. Per the germline V gene, CDR1 is SGHAT and CDR2 is FQNNGV. Quantitative 5'-RACE with molecular barcodes produced the TCR beta libraries. MiXCR was run by TCRdb on the 5' RACE reads, yielding one entry per CDR3 protein. The sample holds just under 550,000 distinct CDR3 sequences, roughly an eighth seen once. Sample: blood, either unsorted or a sorted T cell fraction (not recorded which). The chain is built from TRBV11-2 and TRBJ2-3; possible D gene TRBD1, 6 bases. This sequence was found in a male donor with ankylosing spondylitis. The DNA of the CDR3 is TGTGCCAGCAGCTTAGGTCAGGGGCTTGGAGATACGCAGTATTTT. It codes for CASSLGQGLGDTQYF.